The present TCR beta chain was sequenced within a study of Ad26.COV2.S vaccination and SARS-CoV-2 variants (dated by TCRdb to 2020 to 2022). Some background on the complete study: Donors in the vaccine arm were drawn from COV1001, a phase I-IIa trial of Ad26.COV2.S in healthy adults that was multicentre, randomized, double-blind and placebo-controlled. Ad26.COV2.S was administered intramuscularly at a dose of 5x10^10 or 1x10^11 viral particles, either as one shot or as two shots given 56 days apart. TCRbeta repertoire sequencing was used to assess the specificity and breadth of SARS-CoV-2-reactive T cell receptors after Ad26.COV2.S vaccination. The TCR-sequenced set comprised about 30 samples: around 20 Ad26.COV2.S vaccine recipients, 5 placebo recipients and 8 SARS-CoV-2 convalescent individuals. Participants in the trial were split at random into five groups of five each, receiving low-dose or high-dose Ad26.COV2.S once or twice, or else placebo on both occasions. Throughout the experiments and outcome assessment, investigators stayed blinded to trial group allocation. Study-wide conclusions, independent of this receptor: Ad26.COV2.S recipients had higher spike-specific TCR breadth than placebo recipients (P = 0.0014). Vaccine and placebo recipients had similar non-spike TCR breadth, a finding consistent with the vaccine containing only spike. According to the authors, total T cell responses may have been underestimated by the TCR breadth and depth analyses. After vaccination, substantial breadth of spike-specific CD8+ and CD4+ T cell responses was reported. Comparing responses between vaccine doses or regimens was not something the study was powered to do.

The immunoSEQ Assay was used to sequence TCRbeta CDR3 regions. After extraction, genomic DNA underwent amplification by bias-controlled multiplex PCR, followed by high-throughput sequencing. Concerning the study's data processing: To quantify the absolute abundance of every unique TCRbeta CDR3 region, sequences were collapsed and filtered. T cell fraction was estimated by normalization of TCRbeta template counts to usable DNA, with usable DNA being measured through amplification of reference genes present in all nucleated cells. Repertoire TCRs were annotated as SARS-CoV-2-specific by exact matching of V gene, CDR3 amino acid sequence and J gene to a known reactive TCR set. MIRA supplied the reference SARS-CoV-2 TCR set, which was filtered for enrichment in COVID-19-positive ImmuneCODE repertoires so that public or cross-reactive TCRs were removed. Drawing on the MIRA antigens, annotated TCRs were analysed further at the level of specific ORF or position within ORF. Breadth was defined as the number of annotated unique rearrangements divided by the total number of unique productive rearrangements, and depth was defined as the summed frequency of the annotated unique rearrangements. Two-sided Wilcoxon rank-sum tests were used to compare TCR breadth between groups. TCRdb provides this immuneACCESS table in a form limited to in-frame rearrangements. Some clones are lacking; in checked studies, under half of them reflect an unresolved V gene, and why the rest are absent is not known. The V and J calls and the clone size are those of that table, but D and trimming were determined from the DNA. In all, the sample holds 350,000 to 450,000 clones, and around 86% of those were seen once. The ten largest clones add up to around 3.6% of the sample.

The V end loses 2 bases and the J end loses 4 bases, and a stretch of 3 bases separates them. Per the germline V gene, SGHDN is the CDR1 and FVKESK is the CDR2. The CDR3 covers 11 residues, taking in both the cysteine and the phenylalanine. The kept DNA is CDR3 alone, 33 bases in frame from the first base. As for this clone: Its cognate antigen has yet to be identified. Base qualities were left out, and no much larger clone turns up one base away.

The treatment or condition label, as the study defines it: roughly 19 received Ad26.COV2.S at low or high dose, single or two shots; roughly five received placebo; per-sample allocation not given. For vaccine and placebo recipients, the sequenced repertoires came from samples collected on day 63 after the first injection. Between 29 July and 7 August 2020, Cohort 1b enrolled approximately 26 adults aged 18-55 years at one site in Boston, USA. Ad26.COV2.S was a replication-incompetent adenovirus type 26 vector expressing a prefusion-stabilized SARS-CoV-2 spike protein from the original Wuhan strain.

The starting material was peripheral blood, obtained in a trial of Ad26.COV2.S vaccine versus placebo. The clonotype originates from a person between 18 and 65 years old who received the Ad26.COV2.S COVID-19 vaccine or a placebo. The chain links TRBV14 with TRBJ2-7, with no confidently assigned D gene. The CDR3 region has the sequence CASSQQYEQYF. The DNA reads TGTGCCAGCAGCCAACAGTACGAGCAGTACTTC.